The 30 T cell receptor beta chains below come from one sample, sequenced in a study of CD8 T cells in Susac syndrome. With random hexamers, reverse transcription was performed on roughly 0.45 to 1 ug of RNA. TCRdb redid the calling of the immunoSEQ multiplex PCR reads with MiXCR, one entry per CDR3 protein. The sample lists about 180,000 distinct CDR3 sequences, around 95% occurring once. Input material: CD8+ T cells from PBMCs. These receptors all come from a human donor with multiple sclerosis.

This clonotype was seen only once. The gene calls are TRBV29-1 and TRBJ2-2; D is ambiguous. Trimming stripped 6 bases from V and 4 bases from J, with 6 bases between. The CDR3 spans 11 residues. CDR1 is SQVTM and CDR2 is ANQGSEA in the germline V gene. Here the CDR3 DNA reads TGCAGCGTACATACCACCGGGGAGCTGTTTTTT. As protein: CSVHTTGELFF.

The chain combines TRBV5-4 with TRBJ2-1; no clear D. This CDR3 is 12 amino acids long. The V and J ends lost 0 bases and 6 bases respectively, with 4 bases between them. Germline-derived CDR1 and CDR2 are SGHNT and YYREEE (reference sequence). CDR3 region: CASSLEVNEQFF. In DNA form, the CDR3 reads TGTGCCAGCAGCTTGGAGGTCAATGAGCAGTTCTTC.

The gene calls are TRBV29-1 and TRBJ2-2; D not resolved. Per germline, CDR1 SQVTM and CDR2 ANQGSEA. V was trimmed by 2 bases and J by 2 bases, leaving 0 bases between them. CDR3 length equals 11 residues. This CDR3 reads CSVENTGELFF. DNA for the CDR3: TGCAGCGTTGAAAACACCGGGGAGCTGTTTTTT.

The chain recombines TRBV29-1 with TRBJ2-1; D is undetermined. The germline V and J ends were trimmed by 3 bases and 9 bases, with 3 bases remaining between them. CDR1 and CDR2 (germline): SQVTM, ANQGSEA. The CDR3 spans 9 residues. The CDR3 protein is CSVDTEQFF. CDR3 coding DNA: TGCAGCGTTGACACTGAGCAGTTCTTC.

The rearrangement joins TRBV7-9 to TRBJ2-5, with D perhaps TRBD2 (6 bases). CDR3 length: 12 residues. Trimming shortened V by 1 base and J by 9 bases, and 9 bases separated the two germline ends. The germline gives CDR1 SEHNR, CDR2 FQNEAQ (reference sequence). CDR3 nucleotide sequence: TGTGCCAGCAGCTTAGGAGCGGGCTCCCAGTACTTC. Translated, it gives CASSLGAGSQYF.

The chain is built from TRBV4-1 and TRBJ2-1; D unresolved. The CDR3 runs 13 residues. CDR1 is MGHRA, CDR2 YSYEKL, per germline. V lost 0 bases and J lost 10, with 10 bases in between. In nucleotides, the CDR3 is TGCGCCAGCAGCCAAGAGTGGGCCCGCGAGCAGTTCTTC. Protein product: CASSQEWAREQFF.

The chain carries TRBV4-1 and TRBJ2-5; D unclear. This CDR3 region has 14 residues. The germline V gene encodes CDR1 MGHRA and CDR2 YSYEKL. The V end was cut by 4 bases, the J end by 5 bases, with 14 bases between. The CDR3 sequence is CASSRGLAEETQYF. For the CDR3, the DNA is TGCGCCAGCAGCCGGGGATTGGCCGAGGAGACCCAGTACTTC.

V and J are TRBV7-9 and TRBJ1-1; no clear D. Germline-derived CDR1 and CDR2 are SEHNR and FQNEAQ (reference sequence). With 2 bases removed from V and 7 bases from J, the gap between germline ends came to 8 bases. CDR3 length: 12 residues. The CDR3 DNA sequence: TGTGCCAGCAGCTTATACGGCGATGAAGCTTTCTTT. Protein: CASSLYGDEAFF.

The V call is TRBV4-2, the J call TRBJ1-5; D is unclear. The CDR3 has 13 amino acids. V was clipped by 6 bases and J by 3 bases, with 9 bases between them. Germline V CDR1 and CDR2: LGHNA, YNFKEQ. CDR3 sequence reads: CASSGQNNQPQHF. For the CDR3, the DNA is TGTGCCAGCAGTGGTCAGAACAATCAGCCCCAGCATTTT.

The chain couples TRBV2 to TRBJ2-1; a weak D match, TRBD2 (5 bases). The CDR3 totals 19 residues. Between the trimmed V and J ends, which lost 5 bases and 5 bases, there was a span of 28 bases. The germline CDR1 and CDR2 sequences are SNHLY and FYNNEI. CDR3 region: CASSPAWFSGLFNNNEQFF. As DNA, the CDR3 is TGTGCCAGCAGTCCAGCGTGGTTCAGCGGACTCTTCAACAACAATGAGCAGTTCTTC.

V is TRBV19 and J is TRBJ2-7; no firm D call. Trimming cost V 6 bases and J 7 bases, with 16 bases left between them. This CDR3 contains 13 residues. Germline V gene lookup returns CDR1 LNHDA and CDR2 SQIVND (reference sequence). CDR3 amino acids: CASRIGEAGEQYF. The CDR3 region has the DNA TGTGCCAGTAGAATCGGAGAGGCTGGGGAGCAGTACTTC.

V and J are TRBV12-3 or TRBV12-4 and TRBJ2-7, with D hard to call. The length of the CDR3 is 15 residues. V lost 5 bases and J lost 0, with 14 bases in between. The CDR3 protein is CASSPRVAPSYEQYF. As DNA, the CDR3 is TGTGCCAGCAGTCCCCGCGTGGCGCCCTCCTACGAGCAGTACTTC.

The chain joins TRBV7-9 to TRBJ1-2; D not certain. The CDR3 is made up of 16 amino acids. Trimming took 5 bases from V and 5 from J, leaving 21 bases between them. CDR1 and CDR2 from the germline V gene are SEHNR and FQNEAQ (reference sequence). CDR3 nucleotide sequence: TGTGCCAGCAGCCCAAGGAGACCGAGCAGAATTTATGGCTACACCTTC. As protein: CASSPRRPSRIYGYTF.

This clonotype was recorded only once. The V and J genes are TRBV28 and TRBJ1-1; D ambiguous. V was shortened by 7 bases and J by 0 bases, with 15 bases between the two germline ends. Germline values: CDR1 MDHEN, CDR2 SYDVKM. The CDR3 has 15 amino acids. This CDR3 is CASIPIPTVNTEAFF. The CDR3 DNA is TGTGCCAGCATCCCTATCCCCACAGTGAACACTGAAGCTTTCTTT.

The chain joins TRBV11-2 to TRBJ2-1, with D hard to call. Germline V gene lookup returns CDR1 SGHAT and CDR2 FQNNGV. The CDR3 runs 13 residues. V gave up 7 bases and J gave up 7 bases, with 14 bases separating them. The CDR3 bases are TGTGCCAGCATAGTGGCTCCACGAAATGAGCAGTTCTTC. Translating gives CASIVAPRNEQFF.

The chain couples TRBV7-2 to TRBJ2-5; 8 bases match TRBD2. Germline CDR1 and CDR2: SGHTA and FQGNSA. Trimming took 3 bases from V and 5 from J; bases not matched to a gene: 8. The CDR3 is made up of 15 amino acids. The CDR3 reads CASSLGLGGSETQYF. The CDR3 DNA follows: TGTGCCAGCAGCTTGGGACTAGGTGGTTCGGAGACCCAGTACTTC.

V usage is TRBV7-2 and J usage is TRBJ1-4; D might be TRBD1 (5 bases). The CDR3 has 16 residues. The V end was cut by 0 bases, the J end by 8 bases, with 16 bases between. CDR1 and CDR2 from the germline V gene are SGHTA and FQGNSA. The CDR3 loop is CASSLAGLGLGEKLFF. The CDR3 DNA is TGTGCCAGCAGCTTAGCAGGGTTGGGACTGGGGGAAAAACTGTTTTTT.

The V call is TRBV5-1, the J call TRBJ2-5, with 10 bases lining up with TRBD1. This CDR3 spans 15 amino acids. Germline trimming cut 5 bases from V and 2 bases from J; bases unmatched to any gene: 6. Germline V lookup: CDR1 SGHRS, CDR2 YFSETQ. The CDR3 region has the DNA TGCGCCAGCAGGGCCTTGGACAGGGGGCAAGAGACCCAGTACTTC. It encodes CASRALDRGQETQYF.

The CDR3 sequence is CATSRDKTDSLGYTF. CDR3 DNA sequence: TGTGCCACCAGCAGAGATAAGACAGATTCCCTTGGCTACACCTTC. The chain recombines TRBV15 with TRBJ1-2, with D possibly matching TRBD1 (5 bases). Between the trimmed V and J ends, which lost 0 bases and 7 bases, there was a span of 15 bases. The CDR3 runs 15 residues. Germline CDR1 LNHNV, CDR2 YYDKDF (reference sequence).

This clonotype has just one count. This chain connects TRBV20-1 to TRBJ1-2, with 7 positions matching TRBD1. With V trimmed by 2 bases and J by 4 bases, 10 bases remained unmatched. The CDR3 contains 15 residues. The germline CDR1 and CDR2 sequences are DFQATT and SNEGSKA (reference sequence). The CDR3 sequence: CSARIRDSTVYGYTF. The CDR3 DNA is TGCAGTGCTAGAATACGGGACAGTACGGTCTATGGCTACACCTTC.

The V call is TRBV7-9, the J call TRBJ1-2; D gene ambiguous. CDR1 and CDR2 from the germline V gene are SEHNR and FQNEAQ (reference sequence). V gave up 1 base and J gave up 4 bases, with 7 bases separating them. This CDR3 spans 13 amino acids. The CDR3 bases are TGTGCCAGCAGCTTAGTTGGATCCTATGGCTACACCTTC. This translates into CASSLVGSYGYTF.

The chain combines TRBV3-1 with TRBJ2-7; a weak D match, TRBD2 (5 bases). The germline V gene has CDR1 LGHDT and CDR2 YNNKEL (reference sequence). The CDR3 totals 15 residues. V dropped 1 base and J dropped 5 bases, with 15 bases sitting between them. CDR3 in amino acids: CASSQGISGRDEQYF. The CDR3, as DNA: TGTGCCAGCAGCCAAGGTATCTCGGGGAGAGACGAGCAGTACTTC.

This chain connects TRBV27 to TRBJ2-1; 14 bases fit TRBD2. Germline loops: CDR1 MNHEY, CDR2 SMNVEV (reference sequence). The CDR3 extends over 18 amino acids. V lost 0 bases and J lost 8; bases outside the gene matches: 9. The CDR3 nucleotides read TGTGCCAGCAGTTTATCGGGACTAGCGGGAGTTGGGGGCGATGAGCAGTTCTTC. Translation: CASSLSGLAGVGGDEQFF.

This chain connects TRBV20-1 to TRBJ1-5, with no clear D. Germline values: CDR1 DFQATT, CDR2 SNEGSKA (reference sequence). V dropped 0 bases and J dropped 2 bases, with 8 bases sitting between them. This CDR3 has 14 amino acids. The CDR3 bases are TGCAGTGCTAGAGATTTTGTGGGCAATCAGCCCCAGCATTTT. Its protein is CSARDFVGNQPQHF.

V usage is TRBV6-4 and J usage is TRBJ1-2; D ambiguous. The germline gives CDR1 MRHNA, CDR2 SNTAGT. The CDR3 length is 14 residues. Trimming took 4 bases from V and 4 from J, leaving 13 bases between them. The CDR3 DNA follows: TGTGCCAGCAGTGGGGCCAGCGAGGGCTATGGCTACACCTTC. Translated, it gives CASSGASEGYGYTF.

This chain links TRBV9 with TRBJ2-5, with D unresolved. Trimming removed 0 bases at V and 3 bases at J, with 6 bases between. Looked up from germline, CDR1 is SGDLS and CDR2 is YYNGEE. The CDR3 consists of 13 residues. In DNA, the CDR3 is TGTGCCAGCAGCGTAGATGCAAAAGAGACCCAGTACTTC. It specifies CASSVDAKETQYF.

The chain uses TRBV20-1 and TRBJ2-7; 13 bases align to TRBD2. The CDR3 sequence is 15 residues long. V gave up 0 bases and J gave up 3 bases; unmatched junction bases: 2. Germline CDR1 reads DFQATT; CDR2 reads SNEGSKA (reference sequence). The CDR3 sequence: CSARERTSGSYEQYF. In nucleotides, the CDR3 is TGCAGTGCTAGAGAGAGGACTAGCGGGAGCTACGAGCAGTACTTC.

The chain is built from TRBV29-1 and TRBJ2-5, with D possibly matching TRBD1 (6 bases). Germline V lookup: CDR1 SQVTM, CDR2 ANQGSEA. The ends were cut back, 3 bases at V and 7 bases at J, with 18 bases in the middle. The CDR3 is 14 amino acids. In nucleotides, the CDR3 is TGCAGCGTTGACCGGACAGCCTGGGGTGGGACCCAGTACTTC. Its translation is CSVDRTAWGGTQYF.

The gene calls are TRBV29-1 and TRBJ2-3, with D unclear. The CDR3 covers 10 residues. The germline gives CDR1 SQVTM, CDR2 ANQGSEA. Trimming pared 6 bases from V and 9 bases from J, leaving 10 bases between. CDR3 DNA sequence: TGCAGCGTCCTACTTGGGACGCAGTATTTT. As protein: CSVLLGTQYF.

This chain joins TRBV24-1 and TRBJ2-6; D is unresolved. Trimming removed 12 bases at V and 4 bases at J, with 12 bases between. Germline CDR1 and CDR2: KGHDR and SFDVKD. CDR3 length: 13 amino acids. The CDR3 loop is CAPRVGGANVLTF. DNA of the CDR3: TGTGCCCCACGGGTGGGGGGGGCCAACGTCCTGACTTTC.